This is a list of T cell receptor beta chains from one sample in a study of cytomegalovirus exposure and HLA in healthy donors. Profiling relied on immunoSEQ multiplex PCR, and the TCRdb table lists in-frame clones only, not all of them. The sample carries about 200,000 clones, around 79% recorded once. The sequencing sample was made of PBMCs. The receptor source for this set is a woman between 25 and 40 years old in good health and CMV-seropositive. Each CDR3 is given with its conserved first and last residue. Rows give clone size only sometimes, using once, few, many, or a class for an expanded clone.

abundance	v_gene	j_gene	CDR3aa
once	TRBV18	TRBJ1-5	CASSPRAGQPQHF
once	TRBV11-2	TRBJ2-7	CASSPIRAGVAYEQYF
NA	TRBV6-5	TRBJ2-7	CASSYSPGQGLNEQYF
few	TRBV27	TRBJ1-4	CASSWQATNEKLFF
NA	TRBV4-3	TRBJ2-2	CASSHPSGGANTGELFF
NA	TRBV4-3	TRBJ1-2	CASSQAPRQRSNYGYTF
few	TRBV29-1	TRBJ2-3	CSVGLAASTDTQYF
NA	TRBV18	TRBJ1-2	CASSPLDINYGYTF
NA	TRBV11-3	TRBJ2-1	CASSHWITSGSNEQFF
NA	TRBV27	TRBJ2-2	CASSSNRQGANTGELFF
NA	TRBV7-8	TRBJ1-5	CASSPSGQPQHF
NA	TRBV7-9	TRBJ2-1	CASSKSGTSGREQFF
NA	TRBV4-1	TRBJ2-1	CASSPTRVGGEQFF
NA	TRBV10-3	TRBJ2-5	CAISESGRGLRQPEETQYF
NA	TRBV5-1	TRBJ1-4	CASSLWGQMREKLFF
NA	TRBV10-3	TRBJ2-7	CAISERGQSYEQYF
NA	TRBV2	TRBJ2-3	CASSDSGRRDTQYF
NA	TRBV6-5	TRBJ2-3	CASAARGMTDTQYF
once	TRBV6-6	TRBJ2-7	CASSIGQEIYEQYF
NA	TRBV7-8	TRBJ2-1	CASSLLRDNNEQFF
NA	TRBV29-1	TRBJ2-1	CSVEGPSEDNEQFF
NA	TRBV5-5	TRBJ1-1	CASSLGGRNTEAFF
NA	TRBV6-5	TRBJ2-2	CASSLGTGSTGELFF
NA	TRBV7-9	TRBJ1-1	CASRGGRGHLNTEAFF
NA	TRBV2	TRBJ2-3	CASRNPRQGHPSAVTDTQYF
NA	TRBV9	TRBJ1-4	CASSRDGGNEKLFF
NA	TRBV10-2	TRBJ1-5	CASSLPGGNQPQHF
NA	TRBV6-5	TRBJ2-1	CASRGGLYNEQFF
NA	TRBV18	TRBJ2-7	CASSTGKGVLEQYF
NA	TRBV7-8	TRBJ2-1	CASSHRQGLFDEQFF
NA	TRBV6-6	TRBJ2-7	CASSSSRTSGKGLQYF
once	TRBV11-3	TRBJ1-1	CASSRGADTEAFF
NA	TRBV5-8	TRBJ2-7	CASSLVPNEQYF
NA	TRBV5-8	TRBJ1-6	CASSPLGGSYNSPLHF
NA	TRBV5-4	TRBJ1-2	CASSLRHGGGYTF
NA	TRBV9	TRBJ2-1	CASSVTGVSYNEQFF
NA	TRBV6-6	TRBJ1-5	CASSYRTGSNQPQHF
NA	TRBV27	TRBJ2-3	CASSLSRGTDTQYF
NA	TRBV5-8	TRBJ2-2	CASSLLAGGTGELFF
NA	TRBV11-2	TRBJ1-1	CASSSLRVATEAFF
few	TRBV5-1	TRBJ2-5	CASSLGLAGVLETQYF
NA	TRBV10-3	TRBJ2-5	CAISDDSQETQYF
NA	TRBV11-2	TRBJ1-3	CASSSAGTDLSSGNTIYF
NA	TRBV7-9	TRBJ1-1	CASSLVNNGGVEAFF
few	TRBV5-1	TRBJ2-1	CASSSLPEDGTSVVNEQFF